The rows below give T cell receptor beta chains drawn from one sample of a study of PD-1 blockade in classical Hodgkin lymphoma. Sequenced by immunoSEQ multiplex PCR; TCRdb stores in-frame clones only, minus some. This repertoire shows 31,000 or so clones, around 71% found once; its top ten account for 3.5% to 4.5%. The material sequenced was peripheral blood mononuclear cells (PBMCs), taken before the second cycle of nivolumab. Every receptor here comes from a human donor with classical Hodgkin lymphoma. The CDR3 runs from the conserved cysteine through the conserved F or W. A D gene is named only where the DNA matches it firmly. Clone sizes are given selectively: once, few, many, or a class where the clone is expanded.

j_call	v_call	d_call	clone_size	cdr3_aa	cdr3_nt
TRBJ2-3	TRBV27	TRBD2	NA	CASSLFQAGAKDTQYF	TGTGCCAGCAGTTTATTCCAAGCGGGAGCGAAAGATACGCAGTATTTT
TRBJ1-6	TRBV7-2	TRBD1	few	CASSVAGQPNSPLHF	TGTGCCAGCAGCGTTGCGGGACAGCCGAATTCACCCCTCCACTTT
TRBJ1-4	TRBV4-2	TRBD1	once	CASSPGQYSTNEKLFF	TGTGCCAGCAGCCCGGGACAGTACTCAACTAATGAAAAACTGTTTTTT
TRBJ2-3	TRBV6-1	NA	NA	CASSASTDTQYF	TGTGCCAGCAGTGCGAGCACAGATACGCAGTATTTT
TRBJ1-2	TRBV9	TRBD1	NA	CASSPQDRVGYTF	TGTGCCAGCAGCCCCCAGGACAGGGTGGGCTACACCTTC
TRBJ2-1	TRBV4-2	NA	NA	CASSQVSVPYNEQFF	TGTGCCAGCAGCCAAGTTTCAGTACCTTACAATGAGCAGTTCTTC
TRBJ1-3	TRBV7-2	NA	few	CASSLVFSSGNTIYF	TGTGCCAGCAGCTTAGTATTTAGCTCTGGAAACACCATATATTTT
TRBJ2-3	TRBV7-9	TRBD2	NA	CASTRTSGVTGSRTDTQYF	TGTGCCAGCACCCGGACTAGCGGGGTTACCGGGTCGCGGACAGATACGCAGTATTTT
TRBJ2-7	TRBV5-6	TRBD1	NA	CASSPRQGGAGKRNEQYF	TGTGCCAGCAGCCCGCGACAGGGTGGGGCCGGAAAGCGCAACGAGCAGTACTTC
TRBJ1-2	TRBV27	NA	few	CASSLSLGHYGYTF	TGTGCCAGCAGTTTATCTCTCGGACACTATGGCTACACCTTC
TRBJ2-3	TRBV11-3	TRBD2	NA	CASSSGLDTDTQYF	TGTGCCAGCAGCTCAGGACTAGACACAGATACGCAGTATTTT
TRBJ2-2	TRBV6-6	NA	few	CASSPSGTGELFF	TGTGCCAGCAGTCCCTCGGGAACCGGGGAGCTGTTTTTT
TRBJ1-3	TRBV6-5	TRBD1	NA	CASRITGTGWNTIYF	TGTGCCAGCAGGATCACCGGGACAGGGTGGAACACCATATATTTT
TRBJ2-3	TRBV21-1	NA	NA	CASSSTSGGADTQYF	TGTGCCAGCAGCAGTACTAGCGGGGGAGCAGATACGCAGTATTTT
TRBJ2-7	TRBV7-9	TRBD1	NA	CASSPGQGIREQYF	TGTGCCAGCAGTCCGGGACAGGGAATCCGCGAGCAGTACTTC
TRBJ1-6	TRBV2	TRBD1	NA	CASTRTGGGTPLHF	TGTGCCAGCACGCGGACAGGGGGCGGAACACCCCTCCACTTT
TRBJ2-1	TRBV14	TRBD2	NA	CASSRASGGNEQFF	TGTGCCAGCAGCCGGGCTAGCGGGGGCAATGAGCAGTTCTTC
TRBJ2-7	TRBV5-1	NA	NA	CASSLGPRDGPYEQYF	TGCGCCAGCAGCTTGGGTCCCCGGGACGGACCCTACGAGCAGTACTTC
TRBJ2-4	TRBV27	TRBD1	NA	CASSFEYRGSKNIQYF	TGTGCCAGCAGTTTCGAGTACAGGGGCTCCAAAAACATTCAGTACTTC
TRBJ2-5	TRBV7-6	TRBD2	NA	CASSPGGGPQETQYF	TGTGCCAGCAGCCCAGGCGGGGGGCCACAAGAGACCCAGTACTTC
TRBJ2-3	TRBV28	TRBD2	NA	CASSSPLLDSGGEDTQYF	TGTGCCAGCAGTTCCCCTCTCCTGGATAGCGGGGGAGAGGATACGCAGTATTTT
TRBJ2-1	TRBV7-2	TRBD2	NA	CASSSGGPEQFF	TGTGCCAGCAGCTCGGGGGGTCCTGAGCAGTTCTTC
TRBJ2-7	TRBV5-1	NA	NA	CASSWDTFYEQYF	TGCGCCAGCAGCTGGGACACTTTCTACGAGCAGTACTTC
TRBJ1-6	TRBV11-2	TRBD1	NA	CASSPQTGTGVSPLHF	TGTGCCAGCAGCCCACAAACCGGGACAGGGGTCTCACCCCTCCACTTT
TRBJ1-4	TRBV11-2	NA	NA	CASSLRPLATNEKLFF	TGTGCCAGCAGCCTCCGACCTCTTGCAACTAATGAAAAACTGTTTTTT
TRBJ2-1	TRBV7-2	NA	once	CASSQSTRGSYNEQFF	TGTGCCAGCAGCCAATCGACCCGGGGTTCCTACAATGAGCAGTTCTTC
TRBJ1-4	TRBV19	NA	medium-sized	CASSIGQTGNEKLFF	TGTGCCAGTAGTATCGGGCAAACAGGAAATGAAAAACTGTTTTTT
TRBJ1-1	TRBV7-2	NA	NA	CASSFLPEVAEAFF	TGTGCCAGCAGCTTTCTTCCGGAGGTGGCTGAAGCTTTCTTT
TRBJ2-7	TRBV11-2	TRBD1	NA	CASSSQPGQGEQYF	TGTGCCAGCAGCTCCCAACCGGGACAGGGCGAGCAGTACTTC
TRBJ1-2	TRBV19	TRBD1	NA	CASRPAEGGATNYGYTF	TGTGCCAGTAGACCGGCGGAAGGGGGCGCTACTAACTATGGCTACACCTTC
TRBJ2-1	TRBV6-1	TRBD1	few	CASTRGTGPLNEQFF	TGTGCCAGCACCAGGGGGACAGGACCTCTCAATGAGCAGTTCTTC
TRBJ2-1	TRBV19	NA	NA	CASSIGGGSYNEQFF	TGTGCCAGTAGTATTGGTGGTGGCTCCTACAATGAGCAGTTCTTC
TRBJ1-3	TRBV7-9	NA	NA	CASSWYSGNTIYF	TGTGCCAGCAGCTGGTACTCTGGAAACACCATATATTTT
TRBJ2-7	TRBV7-9	TRBD1	few	CASSLGQGRYEQYF	TGTGCCAGCAGCTTAGGACAGGGACGCTACGAGCAGTACTTC
TRBJ2-1	TRBV28	TRBD2	NA	CASSVLAGGYNEQFF	TGTGCCAGCAGTGTACTAGCGGGAGGTTACAATGAGCAGTTCTTC
TRBJ1-2	TRBV7-9	TRBD1	once	CASSSQGYGYTF	TGTGCCAGCAGCTCACAGGGGTATGGCTACACCTTC
TRBJ2-2	TRBV5-1	TRBD2	medium-sized	CASSWTSGGSGELFF	TGCGCCAGCAGTTGGACTAGCGGGGGGTCCGGGGAGCTGTTTTTT